This is a list of T cell receptor beta chains from one sample in a study of vaccination effects on CD4 cells after COVID-19. These TCRs are of unknown antigen specificity. Assay: immunoSEQ multiplex PCR; the TCRdb copy retains only in-frame clones and omits some. The profile shows about 72,000 clones, approximately 80% of them singletons. Sequenced here: CD4+ T cells from PBMCs cultured with HCoV-229E spike peptides, sampled after COVID-19 vaccination. These receptors were obtained from a human donor who received a COVID-19 vaccine. Both conserved end residues are part of each CDR3.

v_call: TRBV9
cdr3_aa: CASSVGAGGTQYF

v_call: TRBV10-2
cdr3_aa: CASTWDGYTF

v_call: TRBV19
cdr3_aa: CASSTDRAQPQHF

v_call: TRBV9
cdr3_aa: CASSEEGTNTDTQYF

v_call: TRBV5-1
cdr3_aa: CASSPMAGAGGYTF

v_call: TRBV19
cdr3_aa: CASSVPGGTNTGELFF

v_call: TRBV18
cdr3_aa: CASSPSMQQKETQYF

v_call: TRBV11-3
cdr3_aa: CASSPDTGELFF

v_call: TRBV6-5
cdr3_aa: CASSSLTEIEETQYF

v_call: TRBV9
cdr3_aa: CASSVAGLNTEAFF

v_call: TRBV11-3
cdr3_aa: CASSPGQGGGNEQFF

v_call: TRBV5-4
cdr3_aa: CASSLGPGEQFF

v_call: TRBV7-3
cdr3_aa: CASSTGSTGAGTFF

v_call: TRBV19
cdr3_aa: CASSIFGGGTGELFF

v_call: TRBV7-3
cdr3_aa: CASSSGGSGYTF

v_call: TRBV27
cdr3_aa: CASSFSPASGYNEQFF